The rows below give T cell receptor beta chains drawn from one sample of a study of blood T cell repertoires in COVID-19. The protocol was immunoSEQ multiplex PCR, while the TCRdb copy is restricted to in-frame clones and leaves out a portion. Of some 260,000 clones in the sample, about 80% were seen once. Sequenced input: peripheral blood. These receptors came from a man aged 80 or over with acute or convalescent COVID-19. Both conserved end residues are part of each CDR3. A D gene is named only where the DNA matches it firmly. Clone size, where shown, is once, few, many, or a class for clones that have expanded.

j_call v_call clone_size d_call cdr3_length cdr3_aa cdr3_nt
TRBJ2-5 TRBV7-8 once TRBD2 20 CASSFALFGTSGRTQETQYF TGTGCCAGCAGCTTTGCTCTTTTTGGGACTAGCGGGAGGACCCAAGAGACCCAGTACTTC
TRBJ1-1 TRBV6-4 - - 14 CASSKDRLNTEAFF TGTGCCAGCAGCAAAGACAGGCTGAACACTGAAGCTTTCTTT
TRBJ2-6 TRBV21-1 - - 19 CASSKEGLTGASGANVLTF TGTGCCAGCAGCAAAGAGGGACTTACAGGGGCATCTGGGGCCAACGTCCTGACTTTC
TRBJ2-2 TRBV5-1 - TRBD1 17 CASSLGGRDRGTGELFF TGCGCCAGCAGCTTGGGGGGCCGGGACAGGGGCACCGGGGAGCTGTTTTTT
TRBJ2-5 TRBV18 - TRBD1 18 CASSPHRPSGGAEETQYF TGTGCCAGCTCACCACACCGGCCATCAGGGGGCGCTGAAGAGACCCAGTACTTC
TRBJ1-6 TRBV10-2 - - 16 CASSEQGRLYNSPLHF TGCGCCAGCAGTGAGCAGGGAAGGTTATATAATTCACCCCTCCACTTT
TRBJ2-2 TRBV2 - - 14 CASRIRTDTGELFF TGTGCCAGCAGAATCAGGACAGACACCGGGGAGCTGTTTTTT
TRBJ1-2 TRBV2 - - 14 CASSFSSGSGGYTF TGTGCCAGCAGTTTTTCTTCCGGATCGGGGGGCTACACCTTC
TRBJ1-2 TRBV5-1 - - 15 CASRAVQGPSSGYTF TGCGCCAGCAGGGCGGTGCAGGGCCCCTCGTCTGGCTACACCTTC
TRBJ2-7 TRBV5-1 - TRBD1 15 CASSRGDRDSYEQYF TGCGCCAGCAGCCGCGGGGACAGGGACTCCTACGAGCAGTACTTC
TRBJ2-7 TRBV2 - TRBD2 16 CASSGTSGRGPYEQYF TGTGCCAGCAGTGGGACTAGCGGGAGAGGGCCCTACGAGCAGTACTTC
TRBJ1-1 TRBV11-3 once - 13 CASSLYRNTEAFF TGTGCCAGCAGCTTATACAGGAACACTGAAGCTTTCTTT
TRBJ1-2 TRBV10-3 - - 15 CAIRDPGQFVGGYTF TGTGCCATCCGAGACCCTGGACAGTTTGTTGGTGGCTACACCTTC
TRBJ2-7 TRBV30 - - 11 CASQGLYEQYF TGTGCCTCACAGGGTCTCTACGAGCAGTACTTC
TRBJ2-5 TRBV7-2 - TRBD2 13 CASSRRGGETQYF TGTGCCAGCAGCCGCCGGGGGGGAGAGACCCAGTACTTC
TRBJ2-3 TRBV5-6 - TRBD1 14 CASSNRGGTDTQYF TGTGCCAGCAGCAACAGGGGGGGCACAGATACGCAGTATTTT
TRBJ2-7 TRBV5-1 - - 15 CASSLAPGFPSEQYF TGCGCCAGCAGCTTGGCCCCGGGGTTCCCCTCCGAGCAGTACTTC
TRBJ1-6 TRBV6-4 - - 15 CASRDLSSYNSPLHF TGTGCCAGCCGGGACTTGAGCTCCTATAATTCACCCCTCCACTTT
TRBJ1-2 TRBV24-1 - TRBD1 16 CATSDPRQGSDYGYTF TGTGCCACCAGTGACCCTCGACAGGGGTCCGACTATGGCTACACCTTC
TRBJ1-2 TRBV20-1 - - 9 CSALDGYTF TGCAGTGCCCTAGATGGCTACACCTTC
TRBJ2-3 TRBV5-1 - - 14 CASSSSGPEDTQYF TGCGCCAGCAGCTCCAGCGGGCCGGAGGATACGCAGTATTTT
TRBJ2-2 TRBV5-1 - TRBD1 15 CASSQTGGISGELFF TGCGCCAGCAGCCAGACAGGGGGCATTTCCGGGGAGCTGTTTTTT
TRBJ2-2 TRBV9 - TRBD1 17 CASSVGSGTGSDGELFF TGTGCCAGCAGCGTCGGATCCGGGACAGGGTCGGACGGGGAGCTGTTTTTT
TRBJ2-1 TRBV18 - TRBD1 17 CASSAVFAGTDYNEQFF TGTGCCAGCTCAGCCGTATTTGCCGGGACAGACTACAATGAGCAGTTCTTC